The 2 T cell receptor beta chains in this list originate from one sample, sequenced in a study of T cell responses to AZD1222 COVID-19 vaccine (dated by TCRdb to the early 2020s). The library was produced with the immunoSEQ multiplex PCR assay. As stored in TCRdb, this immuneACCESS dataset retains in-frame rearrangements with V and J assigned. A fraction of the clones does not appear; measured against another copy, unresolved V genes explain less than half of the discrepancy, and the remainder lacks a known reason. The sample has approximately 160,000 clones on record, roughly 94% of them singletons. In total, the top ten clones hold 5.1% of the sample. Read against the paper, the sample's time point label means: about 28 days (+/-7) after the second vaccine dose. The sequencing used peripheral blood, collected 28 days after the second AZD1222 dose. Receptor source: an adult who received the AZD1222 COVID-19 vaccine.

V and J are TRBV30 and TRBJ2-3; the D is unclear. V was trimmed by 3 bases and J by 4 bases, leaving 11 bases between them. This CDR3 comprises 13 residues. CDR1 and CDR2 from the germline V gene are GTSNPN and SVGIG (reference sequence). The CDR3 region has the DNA TGTGCCTGGAGGGCAGCTGTGTCAGATACGCAGTATTTT. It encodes CAWRAAVSDTQYF.

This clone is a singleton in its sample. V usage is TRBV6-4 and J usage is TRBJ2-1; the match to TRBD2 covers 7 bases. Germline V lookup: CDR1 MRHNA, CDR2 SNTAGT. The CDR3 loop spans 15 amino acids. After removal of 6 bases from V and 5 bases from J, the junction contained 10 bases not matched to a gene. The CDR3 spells CASRKTGGRDNEQFF. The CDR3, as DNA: TGTGCCAGCAGGAAGACGGGGGGACGCGACAATGAGCAGTTCTTC.